This T cell receptor (beta chain) is from a study of T cell responses to AZD1222 COVID-19 vaccine. TCRdb keeps only in-frame clones here, not all; method: immunoSEQ multiplex PCR. The repertoire holds about 90,000 clones, with under 95% as singletons. This clone is a singleton in its sample. What it binds is unknown. Germline CDR1 and CDR2: LNHDA and SQIVND (reference sequence). Trimming cost V 0 bases and J 7 bases, with 13 bases left between them. This CDR3 has 15 residues. Findings of the study overall: The study found Spike-specific TCR breadth and depth rose after two AZD1222 doses. Just a handful of people given AZD1222 tested seropositive at baseline. Donors were chiefly white British, with a greater number of females, and clonal diversity was perhaps underestimated.

The V gene is TRBV19, the J gene TRBJ1-5; weak D call: TRBD1 (5 bases). This TCR came from an adult in good health. Source: peripheral blood, taken on day 0 of MenACWY control vaccination. CDR3 sequence reads: CASSIDHQGYQPQHF. DNA for the CDR3: TGTGCCAGTAGTATAGATCATCAGGGTTACCAGCCCCAGCATTTT.